Following are 30 T cell receptor beta chains from one sample sequenced in a study of control samples from healthy donors and cancer patients. Profiled with immunoSEQ multiplex PCR; TCRdb holds only in-frame clones, not every one. The sample has about 100,000 clones, 87% seen once. The specimen was blood. Source of these receptors: a woman aged 50 to 65 in good health.

The J gene is TRBJ2-6, the V gene TRBV19; TRBD2 might be the D (5 bases). Germline CDR1 and CDR2: LNHDA and SQIVND (reference sequence). Trimming removed 10 bases at V and 2 bases at J, with 15 bases between. The CDR3 is 15 residues long. The CDR3 nucleotides read TGTGCCACCCAACACTGGACTGCTGGGGCCAACGTCCTGACTTTC. Its protein product is CATQHWTAGANVLTF.

The chain links TRBV19 to TRBJ1-4; TRBD1 is a possible D gene (5 bases). CDR3 length: 15 residues. V shed 3 bases and J shed 0 bases, with 8 bases lying between them. Germline loops: CDR1 LNHDA, CDR2 SQIVND (reference sequence). This chain's CDR3 is CASSIGGATNEKLFF. CDR3 in DNA: TGTGCCAGTAGTATCGGGGGAGCAACTAATGAAAAACTGTTTTTT. The full variable domain, completed using reference TRBV19 and TRBJ1-4, is DGGITQSPKYLFRKEGQNVTLSCEQNLNHDAMYWYRQDPGQGLRLIYYSQIVNDFQKGDIAEGYSVSREKKESFPLTVTSAQKNPTAFYLCASSIGGATNEKLFFGSGTQLSVL.

V and J are TRBV2 and TRBJ2-1, with TRBD1 matching 10 bases. The CDR3 has 17 residues. Germline V gives CDR1 SNHLY, CDR2 FYNNEI. V dropped 5 bases and J dropped 9; count of bases not matched to a gene: 16. CDR3 coding DNA: TGTGCCAGCAGTCCTCCCCGCCCGGGACAGGGGATTTCTGAGCAGTTCTTC. Its translation: CASSPPRPGQGISEQFF.

Notes on this clone: Other nucleotide sequences in the sample specify the same CDR3. This chain links TRBV5-6 with TRBJ1-2; D may be TRBD1 (6 bases). The CDR3 extends over 11 amino acids. Per the germline V gene, CDR1 is SGHDT and CDR2 is YYEEEE. With 3 bases removed from V and 6 bases from J, the gap between germline ends came to 6 bases. The DNA of the CDR3 is TGTGCCAGCAGCTACAGGGATGGCTACACCTTC. This gives the protein CASSYRDGYTF.

The chain combines TRBV6-4 with TRBJ2-3; 10 bases fit TRBD1. The V and J ends lost 4 bases and 2 bases, in that order; junction bases with no gene match: 6. There are 16 residues in the CDR3. Germline lookup yields CDR1 MRHNA and CDR2 SNTAGT. The DNA for the CDR3 is TGTGCCAGCAGTGCCGTGGGGACAGGGGCCACAGATACGCAGTATTTT. This translates into CASSAVGTGATDTQYF.

This clone has just a few counts. This chain uses TRBV11-2 with TRBJ2-1, with a tentative D call TRBD2 (6 bases). Between the trimmed V and J ends, which lost 7 bases and 9 bases, there was a span of 22 bases. The CDR3 is made up of 15 amino acids. Germline V gene lookup returns CDR1 SGHAT and CDR2 FQNNGV. The CDR3 here is CASNRGLRIGGEQFF. CDR3 nucleotides: TGTGCCAGCAACCGGGGACTTCGCATCGGAGGTGAGCAGTTCTTC. Full variable domain (remainder filled in from reference TRBV11-2 and TRBJ2-1): EAGVAQSPRYKIIEKRQSVAFWCNPISGHATLYWYQQILGQGPKLLIQFQNNGVVDDSQLPKDRFSAERLKGVDSTLKIQPAKLEDSAVYLCASNRGLRIGGEQFFGPGTRLTVL.

V gene TRBV5-1 combines with J gene TRBJ1-2, with a possible D match to TRBD1 (5 bases). The CDR3 is 14 amino acids. CDR1 is SGHRS and CDR2 is YFSETQ in the germline V gene. V was pared by 7 bases and J by 2 bases, with 15 bases between. The CDR3 loop reads CASHPGSVNYGYTF. The CDR3 DNA reads TGCGCCAGCCATCCAGGGTCGGTGAACTATGGCTACACCTTC.

The chain uses TRBV27 and TRBJ1-1; no reliable D call. Trimming pared 1 base from V and 3 bases from J, leaving 6 bases between. The germline gives CDR1 MNHEY, CDR2 SMNVEV (reference sequence). The CDR3 loop spans 13 amino acids. The CDR3 DNA follows: TGTGCCAGCAGTTTATACATGGACACTGAAGCTTTCTTT. It is translated as CASSLYMDTEAFF.

This chain joins TRBV28 and TRBJ1-2; TRBD1 might be the D (6 bases). CDR3 size: 13 residues. Germline assignment: CDR1 MDHEN and CDR2 SYDVKM. V was clipped by 2 bases and J by 5 bases, with 9 bases between them. The CDR3 bases are TGTGCCAGCAGTTTAGGGGGCACATATGGCTACACCTTC. Translation gives CASSLGGTYGYTF.

The CDR3 DNA reads TGTGCCAGCAGTGGGGGGACAGGGGGACAGCCCCAGCATTTT. Protein sequence: CASSGGTGGQPQHF. The V call is TRBV2, the J call TRBJ1-5; TRBD1 agrees at 11 bases. The CDR3 extends over 14 amino acids. The germline V gene encodes CDR1 SNHLY and CDR2 FYNNEI. The junction had 3 bases not matched to a gene; V was cut back by 4 bases and J by 7 bases.

This clone was recorded only once. The V and J genes are TRBV6-4 and TRBJ1-1; D not resolved. CDR1 MRHNA and CDR2 SNTAGT come from the germline V gene. V was clipped by 7 bases and J by 4 bases, with 16 bases between them. The CDR3 runs 14 residues. The CDR3 DNA sequence: TGTGCCAGCATTTATGGCAGGTACTCCACTGAAGCTTTCTTT. It is translated as CASIYGRYSTEAFF.

V gene TRBV2 combines with J gene TRBJ2-1, with TRBD2 matching over 9 bases. The CDR3 is 14 amino acids. Germline CDR1 reads SNHLY; CDR2 reads FYNNEI. The junction had 5 bases not matched to a gene; V was cut back by 6 bases and J by 5 bases. The CDR3 nucleotides are TGTGCCAGCAGCCGACTAGCGGAACACAATGAGCAGTTCTTC. Translated: CASSRLAEHNEQFF. The whole variable domain, remainder taken from reference TRBV2 and TRBJ2-1, is EPEVTQTPSHQVTQMGQEVILRCVPISNHLYFYWYRQILGQKVEFLVSFYNNEISEKSEIFDDQFSVERPDGSNFTLKIRSTKLEDSAMYFCASSRLAEHNEQFFGPGTRLTVL.

This sequence joins TRBV30 and TRBJ2-7; no clear D gene. Trimming pared 0 bases from V and 2 bases from J, leaving 14 bases between. CDR3 length equals 15 residues. Looked up from germline, CDR1 is GTSNPN and CDR2 is SVGIG (reference sequence). The CDR3 is CAWSVRGKRTYEQYF. CDR3 bases: TGTGCCTGGAGTGTACGTGGGAAGAGGACCTACGAGCAGTACTTC.

CDR3 sequence: CASSIQQGQPQHF. In DNA form, the CDR3 reads TGTGCCAGCAGCATTCAACAGGGGCAGCCCCAGCATTTT. This chain joins TRBV7-3 and TRBJ1-5, with 7 nucleotides matching TRBD1. The CDR3 is made up of 13 amino acids. Germline loops: CDR1 SGHTA, CDR2 FQGTGA. The ends lost 5 bases at V and 7 bases at J; junction bases unmatched: 5.

The rearrangement uses TRBV5-4 and TRBJ1-6, with D uncertain. Looked up from germline, CDR1 is SGHNT and CDR2 is YYREEE (reference sequence). This CDR3 region has 14 residues. Trimming took off 10 bases at V and 1 base at J, with 12 bases between the two ends. The CDR3 is CASNRRSYNSPLHF. CDR3 in DNA: TGTGCCTCCAATCGGAGATCCTATAATTCACCCCTCCACTTT.

The chain employs TRBV19 and TRBJ2-7; perhaps TRBD2 as D (5 bases). The CDR3 totals 13 residues. Germline CDR1 is LNHDA and CDR2 is SQIVND (reference sequence). V lost 1 base and J lost 5, with 9 bases in between. CDR3 sequence (DNA): TGTGCCAGTAGTATAGTCCGGGGAGACGAGCAGTACTTC. Amino acid sequence: CASSIVRGDEQYF.

The chain carries TRBV7-8 and TRBJ2-6; 7 nucleotides align to TRBD1. Germline CDR1 SGHVS, CDR2 FQNEAQ. The V and J ends lost 5 bases and 2 bases, in that order; junction bases with no gene match: 18. CDR3 length: 20 residues. The CDR3 region has the DNA TGTGCCAGCAGCCGCTCCCCCGTGACAGGGCTTCGGGCTGGGGCCAACGTCCTGACTTTC. It encodes CASSRSPVTGLRAGANVLTF.

The sample holds one count of this clone. CDR3 coding DNA: TGTGCCATCAGTGATGACAGGGGTCTCGCAGATACGCAGTATTTT. It encodes CAISDDRGLADTQYF. The J gene is TRBJ2-3, the V gene TRBV10-3, with 8 nucleotides matching TRBD1. J lost 4 bases, V lost 3 bases, and 6 bases had no gene match. Per germline, CDR1 ENHRY and CDR2 SYGVKD. CDR3 length equals 15 residues.

CDR3 sequence: CASSSALTASSSGNTIYF. The CDR3 nucleotides are TGTGCCAGCAGTTCCGCTCTGACAGCGTCGAGCTCTGGAAACACCATATATTTT. This chain connects TRBV27 to TRBJ1-3; D is perhaps TRBD1 (5 bases). V lost 4 bases and J lost 0, with 19 bases in between. CDR3 length: 18 residues. Germline CDR1 MNHEY, CDR2 SMNVEV (reference sequence).

In this sample, this clone turned up many times. The chain combines TRBV10-3 with TRBJ2-1, with D perhaps TRBD2 (6 bases). The V end was cut by 7 bases, the J end by 10 bases, with 14 bases between. The germline V gene has CDR1 ENHRY and CDR2 SYGVKD. The CDR3 extends over 12 amino acids. The CDR3, as DNA: TGTGCCATCACCCGGGACTCAGGAGAGCAGTTCTTC. Translated, it gives CAITRDSGEQFF.

The chain uses TRBV5-1 and TRBJ1-1, with D uncertain. V lost 4 bases and J lost 4, with 14 bases in between. Germline CDR1 SGHRS, CDR2 YFSETQ. There are 14 residues in the CDR3. DNA for the CDR3: TGCGCCAGCAGCCCGGCAATAGTACGCACTGAAGCTTTCTTT. This codes for CASSPAIVRTEAFF.

V is TRBV7-2 and J is TRBJ2-7, with D perhaps being TRBD1 or TRBD2 (5 bases each). The CDR3 runs to 15 residues. CDR1 is SGHTA and CDR2 is FQGNSA in the germline V gene. With 3 bases removed from V and 5 bases from J, the gap between germline ends came to 17 bases. Here the CDR3 reads CASSFPERGTHEQYV. CDR3 in DNA: TGTGCCAGCAGCTTCCCCGAGCGAGGGACCCACGAGCAGTACGTC.

The chain has TRBV11-3 and TRBJ2-7; TRBD1 aligns across 9 bases. Germline CDR1 and CDR2: SGHNT and YENEEA. This CDR3 has 14 amino acids. The trim removed 1 base at V and 4 bases at J, leaving 2 bases unmatched. This CDR3 is CASSLAGQGYEQYF. In DNA, the CDR3 is TGTGCCAGCAGCTTAGCGGGACAGGGATACGAGCAGTACTTC.

As concerns this clone: In the same sample, other DNA sequences code for this CDR3. The chain couples TRBV18 to TRBJ2-3; D possibly corresponds to TRBD1 (5 bases). The CDR3 runs to 12 residues. Germline V lookup: CDR1 KGHSH, CDR2 LQKENI. With 2 bases removed from V and 5 bases from J, the gap between germline ends came to 5 bases. As DNA, the CDR3 is TGTGCCAGCTCACCAAGGGGAGATACGCAGTATTTT. Translated, it gives CASSPRGDTQYF.

This clone occurred once. The chain employs TRBV4-1 and TRBJ2-1; D might be TRBD1 or TRBD2, each matching 5 bases. The germline V gene encodes CDR1 MGHRA and CDR2 YSYEKL. V lost 3 bases to trimming and J lost 5 bases, with 17 bases between them. The CDR3 runs 16 residues. Here the CDR3 DNA reads TGCGCCAGCAGCCACTTCCATCGGGACGGGAACAATGAGCAGTTCTTC. Protein: CASSHFHRDGNNEQFF.

V gene TRBV6-1 combines with J gene TRBJ2-1; maybe TRBD2 (6 bases). This CDR3 spans 17 amino acids. V was pared by 4 bases and J by 5 bases, with 21 bases between. The germline CDR1 and CDR2 sequences are MNHNS and SASEGT. As DNA, the CDR3 is TGTGCCAGCAGTGCTGCAGTTGTAAGGGGAGGAAACAATGAGCAGTTCTTC. It encodes CASSAAVVRGGNNEQFF.

This clone was recorded once. The CDR3 reads CATSREADSYSNQPQHF. The CDR3 region has the DNA TGTGCCACCAGCAGAGAGGCGGACAGCTATAGCAATCAGCCCCAGCATTTT. The J gene is TRBJ1-5, the V gene TRBV15; weak D call: TRBD1 (6 bases). Germline V gene data show CDR1 as LNHNV and CDR2 as YYDKDF (reference sequence). Deletions cut 0 bases from V and 0 bases from J, with 12 bases between. The length of the CDR3 is 17 residues.

The J gene is TRBJ2-6, the V gene TRBV14, with 7 bases that match TRBD1. The CDR3 length is 15 residues. CDR1 SGHDN and CDR2 FVKESK come from the germline V gene. V was pared by 4 bases and J by 10 bases, with 10 bases of the junction left unmatched. CDR3 DNA: TGTGCCAGCAGCCCCCCAGGGGGTGTGGGTAACGTCCTGACTTTC. Translation: CASSPPGGVGNVLTF.

V is TRBV11-2 and J is TRBJ2-2; D possibly corresponds to TRBD1 (5 bases). V was shortened by 5 bases and J by 7 bases, with 17 bases between the two germline ends. Germline V gene sequence: CDR1 SGHAT, CDR2 FQNNGV. This CDR3 is 15 amino acids long. CDR3 sequence reads: CASSTPPRADGELFF. The CDR3 DNA reads TGTGCCAGCAGCACCCCTCCCAGGGCCGACGGGGAGCTGTTTTTT.

The chain has TRBV6-1 and TRBJ2-1; D is possibly TRBD1 or TRBD2 (5 bases each). This CDR3 is built from 17 residues. Germline V gene data show CDR1 as MNHNS and CDR2 as SASEGT. V lost 0 bases to trimming and J lost 0 bases, with 12 bases between them. CDR3 in amino acids: CASSEAHRTRSYNEQFF. For the CDR3, the DNA is TGTGCCAGCAGTGAAGCGCACAGGACTCGCTCCTACAATGAGCAGTTCTTC.